One T cell receptor beta chain is described in this entry. These data originate in a study of blood T cell repertoires in COVID-19. The wider study: PBMCs, B-cell-depleted T cells, or T cells were the source of the cDNA or gDNA that made up the material.

In the authors' workflow: Reference gene primer amplification gave nucleated cell count estimates. Assay: immunoSEQ multiplex PCR; the TCRdb copy retains only in-frame clones and omits some. The V and J calls and clone size are taken from that table; D and trimming were inferred from the DNA. The sample has roughly 320,000 clones, around 87% seen once. Germline-derived CDR1 and CDR2 are SGHAT and FQDESV (reference sequence). Trimming removed 3 bases at V and 3 bases at J, with 7 bases between. This CDR3 is 13 amino acids long. Specimen: peripheral blood. This receptor was identified in a man between 65 and 85 years old with acute or convalescent COVID-19. The V call is TRBV11-1, the J call TRBJ2-3; the D is unclear. The CDR3: CASSFRLTDTQYF. CDR3 nucleotide sequence: TGTGCCAGCAGCTTCAGACTTACAGATACGCAGTATTTT.